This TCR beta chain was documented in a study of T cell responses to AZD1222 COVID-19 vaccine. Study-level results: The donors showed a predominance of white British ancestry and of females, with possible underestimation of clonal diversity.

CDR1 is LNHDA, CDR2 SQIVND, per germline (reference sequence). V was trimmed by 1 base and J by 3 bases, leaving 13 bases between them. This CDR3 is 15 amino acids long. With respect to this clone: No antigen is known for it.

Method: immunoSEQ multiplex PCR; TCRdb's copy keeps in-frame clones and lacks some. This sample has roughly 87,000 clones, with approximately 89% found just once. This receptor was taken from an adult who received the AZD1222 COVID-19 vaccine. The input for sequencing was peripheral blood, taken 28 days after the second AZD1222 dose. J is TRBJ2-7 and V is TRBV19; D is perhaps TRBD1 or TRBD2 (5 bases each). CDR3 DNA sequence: TGTGCCAGTAGTATAGGGCGTGGGGGTGGCTACGAGCAGTACTTC. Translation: CASSIGRGGGYEQYF.